Presented here are 22 T cell receptor beta chains from one specimen sequenced in a study of cytomegalovirus exposure and HLA in healthy donors. The study ran its PCR with 60 Vbeta and 13 Jbeta primers. Repertoires were generated with immunoSEQ multiplex PCR, while TCRdb's copy carries only in-frame clones and drops some. The sample lists approximately 130,000 clones; 80% to 85% were seen once. The sequenced sample was PBMCs. The receptors here all came from a woman between 40 and 55 years old in good health and CMV-seronegative.

The V and J genes are TRBV30 and TRBJ2-3, with D perhaps TRBD2 (6 bases). The CDR3 is made up of 16 amino acids. Trimming removed 3 bases from V and 0 bases from J, with 16 bases in between. Germline CDR1 reads GTSNPN; CDR2 reads SVGIG (reference sequence). CDR3 sequence reads: CAWRGLAGLSTDTQYF. DNA for the CDR3: TGTGCCTGGAGGGGACTCGCGGGGCTTAGCACAGATACGCAGTATTTT.

The J gene is TRBJ2-2, the V gene TRBV5-1; D possibly corresponds to TRBD1 (5 bases). CDR1 SGHRS and CDR2 YFSETQ come from the germline V gene. With 0 bases removed from V and 0 bases from J, the gap between germline ends came to 6 bases. The CDR3 is 15 amino acids. The CDR3 region is CASSLDRPNTGELFF. CDR3 sequence (DNA): TGCGCCAGCAGCTTGGACAGGCCGAACACCGGGGAGCTGTTTTTT.

The rearrangement uses TRBV6-5 and TRBJ2-1; 12 positions agree with TRBD2. The CDR3 length is 15 residues. Unmatched junction bases numbered 9, after V lost 6 bases and J lost 9 bases. Germline V gives CDR1 MNHEY, CDR2 SVGAGI. The DNA of the CDR3 is TGTGCCAGCAGCCCACAGACTAGCGGGAGCGGTGAGCAGTTCTTC. Its protein is CASSPQTSGSGEQFF.

V and J are TRBV7-9 and TRBJ2-7; D possibly corresponds to TRBD2 (5 bases). Germline CDR1 is SEHNR and CDR2 is FQNEAQ (reference sequence). The CDR3 loop spans 14 amino acids. Trimming removed 2 bases at V and 1 base at J, with 9 bases between. CDR3 region: CASSLTGTSYEQYF. The DNA of the CDR3 is TGTGCCAGCAGCTTAACGGGAACGTCCTACGAGCAGTACTTC.

V gene TRBV7-3 combines with J gene TRBJ2-2, with D perhaps TRBD1 (5 bases). CDR1 is SGHTA and CDR2 is FQGTGA in the germline V gene. With 2 bases removed from V and 0 bases from J, the gap between germline ends came to 10 bases. CDR3 size: 16 residues. The DNA of the CDR3 is TGTGCCAGCAGCTTATTAGGGGCCTCGAACACCGGGGAGCTGTTTTTT. It translates to CASSLLGASNTGELFF.

The J gene is TRBJ2-3, the V gene TRBV7-2; 8 bases fit TRBD2. The J segment lost 2 bases and the V segment lost 7 bases, leaving 8 bases of the junction unmatched. The V gene's germline CDR1 is SGHTA and CDR2 FQGNSA. The CDR3 has 15 residues. As DNA, the CDR3 is TGTGCCAGCACACCGCGGGGGGCACACACAGATACGCAGTATTTT. Its translation is CASTPRGAHTDTQYF.

CDR3 loop: CASSVSGGDSYEQYF. CDR3 in DNA: TGCGCCAGCAGCGTAAGCGGGGGAGATTCCTACGAGCAGTACTTC. The chain employs TRBV5-1 and TRBJ2-7; 8 positions match TRBD2. The germline V gene has CDR1 SGHRS and CDR2 YFSETQ. The CDR3 consists of 15 residues. After removal of 4 bases from V and 1 base from J, the junction contained 7 bases not matched to a gene.

The CDR3: CASRRGTPTQSGNTIYF. The CDR3 region has the DNA TGCGCCAGCAGGAGGGGGACACCAACCCAATCTGGAAACACCATATATTTT. The chain couples TRBV5-1 to TRBJ1-3; maybe TRBD1 (6 bases). CDR3 size: 17 residues. Trimming stripped 5 bases from V and 1 base from J, with 19 bases between. Germline CDR1 reads SGHRS; CDR2 reads YFSETQ.

Here the CDR3 reads CASSFNSNQPQHF. The CDR3 DNA is TGCGCCAGCAGCTTTAATAGCAATCAGCCCCAGCATTTT. The gene calls are TRBV4-1 and TRBJ1-5, with D unclear. Trimming left V 5 bases short and J 0 bases short, with 5 bases between. Germline CDR1 is MGHRA and CDR2 is YSYEKL. The CDR3 extends over 13 amino acids.

This clone showed up just a few times. The chain combines TRBV7-3 with TRBJ2-3, with 7 bases aligning to TRBD2. From germline, CDR1 is SGHTA and CDR2 FQGTGA. Losses at the gene ends were 1 base for V and 1 base for J; bases not matched to a gene: 2. The CDR3 runs to 15 residues. The CDR3 sequence is CASSLRGGGTDTQYF. CDR3 in DNA: TGTGCCAGCAGCTTAAGGGGAGGGGGCACAGATACGCAGTATTTT.

CDR3 protein: CASSVDRVGNTEAFF. The CDR3 coding sequence is TGTGCCAGCAGTGTGGACAGGGTGGGGAACACTGAAGCTTTCTTT. The gene calls are TRBV2 and TRBJ1-1; TRBD1 matches at 8 bases. The junction had 5 bases not matched to a gene; V was cut back by 4 bases and J by 1 base. The germline CDR1 and CDR2 sequences are SNHLY and FYNNEI. The CDR3 extends over 15 amino acids.

The chain employs TRBV5-4 and TRBJ2-2, with 7 bases matching TRBD2. The CDR3 is made up of 19 amino acids. Trimming at V came to 1 base and at J to 0 bases, leaving 12 bases not matched to a gene. CDR1 SGHNT and CDR2 YYREEE come from the germline V gene (reference sequence). CDR3 sequence (DNA): TGTGCCAGCAGCTTGCGTTGGGGGGGAGCGGGGACGAACACCGGGGAGCTGTTTTTT. It is translated as CASSLRWGGAGTNTGELFF.

V gene TRBV6-1 combines with J gene TRBJ1-4; 7 bases are shared with TRBD1. This CDR3 is built from 16 residues. V was pared by 2 bases and J by 3 bases, with 6 bases of the junction left unmatched. Germline lookup yields CDR1 MNHNS and CDR2 SASEGT. The CDR3 here is CASSEWLGTANEKLFF. Written as DNA, the CDR3 is TGTGCCAGCAGTGAATGGTTAGGGACAGCTAATGAAAAACTGTTTTTT.

In this sample, this clone turned up once. J is TRBJ2-7 and V is TRBV11-2; no firm D call. V was cut by 6 bases and J by 2 bases, with 11 bases left in between. The CDR3 loop spans 13 amino acids. CDR1 and CDR2 from the germline V gene are SGHAT and FQNNGV. CDR3 sequence reads: CASRTVQTYEQYF. CDR3 coding DNA: TGTGCCAGCAGGACCGTACAGACCTACGAGCAGTACTTC.

The chain is built from TRBV18 and TRBJ2-3, with TRBD2 matching 14 bases. The CDR3 loop spans 17 amino acids. Germline values: CDR1 KGHSH, CDR2 LQKENI. V lost 5 bases to trimming and J lost 6 bases; unmatched junction nucleotides: 10. Here the CDR3 reads CASSSGLAGAVDDTQYF. In DNA form, the CDR3 reads TGTGCCAGCTCATCGGGACTAGCGGGGGCTGTGGATGATACGCAGTATTTT.

The chain employs TRBV6-1 and TRBJ1-1, with D perhaps matching TRBD1 (6 bases). CDR1 is MNHNS and CDR2 is SASEGT in the germline V gene. The CDR3 is made up of 15 amino acids. Trimming shortened V by 8 bases and J by 1 base, and 17 bases separated the two germline ends. The CDR3 spells CASLRTLTGNTEAFF. DNA of the CDR3: TGTGCCAGCCTGAGAACCCTGACAGGGAACACTGAAGCTTTCTTT.

The table lists this clone with a few counts. V is TRBV13 and J is TRBJ1-2; D remains ambiguous. The V and J ends lost 0 bases and 4 bases respectively, with 6 bases between them. Germline V gives CDR1 PRHDT, CDR2 FYEKMQ (reference sequence). CDR3 length: 13 residues. CDR3 DNA: TGTGCCAGCAGCTTAGGACTTGGCTATGGCTACACCTTC. Protein product: CASSLGLGYGYTF. Using reference TRBV13 and TRBJ1-2 for the parts outside the CDR3, the full variable domain is AAGVIQSPRHLIKEKRETATLKCYPIPRHDTVYWYQQGPGQDPQFLISFYEKMQSDKGSIPDRFSAQQFSDYHSELNMSSLELGDSALYFCASSLGLGYGYTFGSGTRLTVV.

The chain couples TRBV6-1 to TRBJ1-3; D not certain. V was trimmed by 7 bases and J by 3 bases, leaving 13 bases between them. Looked up from germline, CDR1 is MNHNS and CDR2 is SASEGT. This CDR3 is built from 14 residues. The CDR3, as DNA: TGTGCCAGCAACCGGAGAGGAGGTGGAAACACCATATATTTT. This translates into CASNRRGGGNTIYF.

The chain uses TRBV29-1 and TRBJ2-1, with D perhaps matching TRBD2 (6 bases). This CDR3 comprises 16 residues. V lost 7 bases, J lost 0 bases, and 19 bases lay in between. Germline values: CDR1 SQVTM, CDR2 ANQGSEA. The CDR3, as DNA: TGCAGCGCCGGGGGTTTACCGACGCGCTCCTACAATGAGCAGTTCTTC. Its protein is CSAGGLPTRSYNEQFF.

The chain carries TRBV2 and TRBJ1-1, with D possibly matching TRBD1 (5 bases). The CDR3 is 14 residues long. Looked up from germline, CDR1 is SNHLY and CDR2 is FYNNEI. Trimming pared 4 bases from V and 5 bases from J, leaving 14 bases between. The CDR3 is CASSGTSSNTEAFF. The CDR3 DNA sequence: TGTGCCAGCAGTGGGACATCTTCTAATACTGAAGCTTTCTTT.

CDR3: CASSSWGGRNTGELFF. The CDR3 bases are TGTGCCAGCAGCTCCTGGGGAGGGAGAAACACCGGGGAGCTGTTTTTT. This chain links TRBV11-1 with TRBJ2-2; 7 bases agree with TRBD2. Germline lookup yields CDR1 SGHAT and CDR2 FQDESV (reference sequence). J gave up 2 bases and V 4 bases, and 7 bases lay outside the gene matches. The CDR3 is 16 residues long.

This rearrangement joins TRBV7-2 to TRBJ1-2; the match to TRBD1 covers 9 bases. The V gene's germline CDR1 is SGHTA and CDR2 FQGNSA. The CDR3 has 13 amino acids. Trimming cost V 5 bases and J 6 bases; bases outside gene matches: 4. The CDR3 loop is CASSGRDRDGYTF. In DNA form, the CDR3 reads TGTGCCAGCAGCGGCCGGGACAGGGATGGCTACACCTTC.